These 15 T cell receptor beta chains share one sample of origin, sequenced in a study of T cell clonality in common variable immunodeficiency. Libraries were prepared by immunoSEQ multiplex PCR; TCRdb keeps only in-frame clonotypes and omits some of them. The repertoire consists of some 64,000 clones, none detected only once. The sequenced sample consisted of peripheral blood mononuclear cells. All receptors derive from a person between 18 and 75 years old in good health.

This clone showed up many times. One end of the junction fails to match germline, which may point to a read error. The read falls 3 residues short of the CDR3 end, and the missing part is taken from the germline J gene. V is TRBV7-7 and J is TRBJ2-1; D possibly corresponds to TRBD2 (6 bases). Germline V gene sequence: CDR1 SSHAT, CDR2 FNYEAQ (reference sequence). This CDR3 is 14 amino acids long. CDR3 DNA, as far as it was read: TGTGCTAGCAGCCTCGGGACTCTCGGGGGTGAG. This encodes CASSLGTLGGE. The CDR3 as a whole reads CASSLGTLGGEQFF. The full variable domain, completed using reference TRBV7-7 and TRBJ2-1, is GAGVSQSPRYKVTKRGQDVTLRCDPISSHATLYWYQQALGQGPEFLTYFNYEAQPDKSGLPSDRFSAERPEGSISTLTIQRTEQRDSAMYRCASSLGTLGGEQFFGPGTRLTVL.

Ten or more counts support this clone. The read terminates 3 residues before the CDR3 end, so the remaining end is supplied by the germline J gene. Other DNA sequences in the same sample also yield this CDR3. The chain links TRBV5-1 to TRBJ1-1, with 7 bases aligning to TRBD1. V lost 4 bases, J lost 5 bases, and 5 bases stayed unmatched. Germline V gene lookup returns CDR1 SGHRS and CDR2 YFSETQ. The CDR3 runs to 13 residues. CDR3 DNA, as far as it was read: TGCGCCAGCAGCCTGACAGGGAGTACTGAA. It encodes CASSLTGSTE. The whole CDR3 sequence is CASSLTGSTEAFF. Supplemented by reference TRBV5-1 and TRBJ1-1, the full variable domain reads KAGVTQTPRYLIKTRGQQVTLSCSPISGHRSVSWYQQTPGQGLQFLFEYFSETQRNKGNFPGRFSGRQFSNSRSEMNVSTLELGDSALYLCASSLTGSTEAFFGQGTRLTVV.

This clone was seen ten or more times. The read ends 3 residues early relative to the CDR3; the germline J gene fills the gap. The chain recombines TRBV12-3 or TRBV12-4 with TRBJ2-2; TRBD1 agrees at 7 bases. The CDR3 totals 14 residues. With 6 bases clipped from V and 3 bases from J, the junction kept 4 bases outside the gene matches. The CDR3 here is CASRPQGYTGELFF. Partial CDR3 DNA: TGTGCCAGCAGACCACAGGGGTACACCGGGGAG.

This clone was seen only a few times. Coverage ceases 3 residues before the CDR3 finishes, and the germline J gene fills in the end. The chain joins TRBV19 to TRBJ1-2, with a weak D call TRBD1 (5 bases). Per germline, CDR1 LNHDA and CDR2 SQIVND (reference sequence). This CDR3 is built from 15 residues. The CDR3 here is CASSPTGLGADTYTF. The CDR3 DNA, read in part, is TGTGCCAGTAGTCCCACGGGACTAGGGGCGGATACC.

In its sample, this clone was seen many times. The CDR3 is cut off 3 residues early in the read; its end comes from the germline J gene. The gene calls are TRBV19 and TRBJ2-1; the D gene is possibly TRBD1 (6 bases). V was cut by 4 bases and J by 9 bases, with 10 bases left in between. The CDR3 has 12 residues. Germline V gives CDR1 LNHDA, CDR2 SQIVND (reference sequence). The sequenced CDR3 bases are TGTGCCAGTAGTACAGGGGCAGGTGAG. This gives the protein CASSTGAGE. The entire CDR3 protein is CASSTGAGEQFF.

There are many counts of this clone. The read terminates 3 residues before the CDR3 end, so the remaining end is supplied by the germline J gene. The chain employs TRBV7-9 and TRBJ2-3; maybe TRBD1 (6 bases). Germline V gene sequence: CDR1 SEHNR, CDR2 FQNEAQ (reference sequence). V was clipped by 5 bases and J by 4 bases, with 13 bases between them. The CDR3 runs 14 residues. CDR3 bases read: TGTGCCAGCAGCCATCCACAGGGCCCAGATACG. Its protein product is CASSHPQGPDT. The entire CDR3 is CASSHPQGPDTQYF.

This clone has ten or more counts. Read data end 3 residues before the CDR3 end; the end is taken from the germline J gene. The V call is TRBV7-9, the J call TRBJ2-5; 11 bases line up with TRBD2. Trimming removed 7 bases from V and 5 bases from J; junction bases left unmatched: 9. The germline V gene has CDR1 SEHNR and CDR2 FQNEAQ (reference sequence). The CDR3 has 15 residues. The part of the CDR3 DNA that was read is TGTGCCAGCACCTGGACTAGCGGGCACTCGGAGACC. As protein: CASTWTSGHSET. The entire CDR3 is CASTWTSGHSETQYF.

Ten or more counts support this clone. The sequence runs out 3 residues before the end of the CDR3; the remainder is reconstructed from the germline J gene. The V and J genes are TRBV18 and TRBJ2-1, with TRBD2 identical over 9 bases. Trimming at V came to 1 base and at J to 0 bases, leaving 7 bases not matched to a gene. There are 18 residues in the CDR3. Germline V gene sequence: CDR1 KGHSH, CDR2 LQKENI. The CDR3 sequence: CASSPQSLAGGSYNEQFF. The part of the CDR3 DNA that was read is TGTGCCAGCTCACCACAATCACTAGCGGGTGGCTCCTACAATGAG. The complete variable domain, with remaining parts taken from reference TRBV18 and TRBJ2-1, reads NAGVMQNPRHLVRRRGQEARLRCSPMKGHSHVYWYRQLPEEGLKFMVYLQKENIIDESGMPKERFSAEFPKEGPSILRIQQVVRGDSAAYFCASSPQSLAGGSYNEQFFGPGTRLTVL.

This clone has a count of ten or more. The read stops 3 residues short of the end of the CDR3; the missing end is completed from the germline J gene. V is TRBV28 and J is TRBJ1-5, with TRBD1 as a possible D gene (5 bases). This CDR3 contains 15 residues. Trimming stripped 5 bases from V and 1 base from J, with 12 bases between. Germline V gives CDR1 MDHEN, CDR2 SYDVKM. CDR3 DNA (partial): TGTGCCAGCAGTAAATTAGAGGGGAGCAATCAGCCC. Translation: CASSKLEGSNQP. The entire CDR3 protein reads CASSKLEGSNQPQHF.

The sample holds many counts of this clone. The CDR3 end is not reached by the read, which stops 3 residues before it; the germline J gene fills it in. The chain uses TRBV29-1 and TRBJ2-4; D is possibly TRBD1 (5 bases). Germline V gene data show CDR1 as SQVTM and CDR2 as ANQGSEA. The CDR3 has 13 amino acids. The CDR3 loop reads CSVELGQGYGQYF. Incomplete CDR3 DNA: TGCAGCGTTGAGCTTGGGCAGGGATATGGT. Supplemented by reference TRBV29-1 and TRBJ2-4, the full variable domain reads SAVISQKPSRDICQRGTSLTIQCQVDSQVTMMFWYRQQPGQSLTLIATANQGSEATYESGFVIDKFPISRPNLTFSTLTVSNMSPEDSSIYLCSVELGQGYGQYFGAGTRLSVL.

This clone was recorded many times. With the read ending 3 residues before the CDR3 end, the germline J gene is used to fill in that end. The rearrangement joins TRBV29-1 to TRBJ2-3, with TRBD1 matching over 8 bases. With 6 bases clipped from V and 3 bases from J, the junction kept 2 bases outside the gene matches. This CDR3 is built from 12 residues. Germline CDR1 and CDR2: SQVTM and ANQGSEA. Partial CDR3 DNA: TGCAGCGTCTGGACAGGGACAGATACG. This gives the protein CSVWTGTDT. In full, the CDR3 reads CSVWTGTDTQYF.

This clone was detected ten times or more. The observed sequence ends 3 residues before the CDR3 terminus, with the missing tail filled in from the germline J gene. The gene calls are TRBV12-3 or TRBV12-4 and TRBJ2-7; D is uncertain. The V end was cut by 5 bases, the J end by 3 bases, with 8 bases between. This CDR3 region has 12 residues. CDR3 residues: CASSDIIYEQYF. The covered CDR3 bases are TGTGCCAGCAGTGACATCATCTACGAG.

Ten or more counts support this clone. The read is 3 residues too short to cover the CDR3 end, so that end is filled in from the germline J gene. The J gene is TRBJ2-7, the V gene TRBV4-1; D might be TRBD1 or TRBD2, each matching 5 bases. This CDR3 has 17 amino acids. The V and J ends lost 0 bases and 5 bases respectively, with 20 bases between them. In germline, CDR1 is MGHRA, CDR2 YSYEKL. Partial CDR3 DNA: TGCGCCAGCAGCCAAGACACCCAGGGAGTCACCGGTGACGAG. Translated, it gives CASSQDTQGVTGDE. The whole CDR3 sequence is CASSQDTQGVTGDEQYF.

This clone was picked up many times. The read stops 3 residues short of the end of the CDR3; the missing end is completed from the germline J gene. This chain uses TRBV5-1 with TRBJ2-1; 8 bases are a match to TRBD1. CDR1 is SGHRS and CDR2 is YFSETQ in the germline V gene. The CDR3 totals 15 residues. V was pared by 3 bases and J by 1 base, with 3 bases of the junction left unmatched. The CDR3 here is CASSSGQGSYNEQFF. The CDR3 DNA, read in part, is TGCGCCAGCAGCTCAGGACAGGGATCCTACAATGAG.

This clone was seen ten or more times. The read gets to within 3 residues of the CDR3 end, and the germline J gene fills in the rest. This rearrangement joins TRBV5-6 to TRBJ1-5; D might be TRBD1 (5 bases). The length of the CDR3 is 14 residues. V shed 4 bases and J shed 3 bases, with 11 bases lying between them. Germline V gene data show CDR1 as SGHDT and CDR2 as YYEEEE. The CDR3 bases that were read are TGTGCCAGCAGCGGTACAGGTTTCAATCAGCCC. Protein sequence: CASSGTGFNQP. The full CDR3 is CASSGTGFNQPQHF.